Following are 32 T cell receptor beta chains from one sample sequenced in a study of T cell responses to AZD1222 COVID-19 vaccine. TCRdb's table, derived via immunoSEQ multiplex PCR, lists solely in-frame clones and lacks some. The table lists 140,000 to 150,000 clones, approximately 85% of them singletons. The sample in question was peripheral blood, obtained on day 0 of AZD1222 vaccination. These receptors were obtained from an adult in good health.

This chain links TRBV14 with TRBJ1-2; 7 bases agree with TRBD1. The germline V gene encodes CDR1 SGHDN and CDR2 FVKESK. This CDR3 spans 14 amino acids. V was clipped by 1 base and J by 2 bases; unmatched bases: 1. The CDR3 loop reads CASSQAGQNYGYTF. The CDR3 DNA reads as TGTGCCAGCAGCCAAGCGGGACAGAACTATGGCTACACCTTC.

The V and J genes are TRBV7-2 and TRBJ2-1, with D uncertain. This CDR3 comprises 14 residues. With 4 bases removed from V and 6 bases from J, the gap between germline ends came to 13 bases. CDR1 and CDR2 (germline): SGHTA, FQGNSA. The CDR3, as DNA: TGTGCCAGCAGCTGGACGGAGACCCGCAATGAGCAGTTCTTC. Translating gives CASSWTETRNEQFF.

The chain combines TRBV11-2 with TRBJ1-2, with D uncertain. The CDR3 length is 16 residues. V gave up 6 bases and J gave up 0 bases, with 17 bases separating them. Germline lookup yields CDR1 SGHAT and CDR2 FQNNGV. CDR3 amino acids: CASSEGRVGANYGYTF. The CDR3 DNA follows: TGTGCCAGCAGTGAAGGGCGGGTTGGGGCTAACTATGGCTACACCTTC.

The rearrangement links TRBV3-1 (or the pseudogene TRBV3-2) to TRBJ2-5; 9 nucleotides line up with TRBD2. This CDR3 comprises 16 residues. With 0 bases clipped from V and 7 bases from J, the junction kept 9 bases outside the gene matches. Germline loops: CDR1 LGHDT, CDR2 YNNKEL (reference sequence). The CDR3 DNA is TGTGCCAGCAGCCAAGATCTTGCTAGCGGGGCCCGGACCCAGTACTTC. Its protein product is CASSQDLASGARTQYF.

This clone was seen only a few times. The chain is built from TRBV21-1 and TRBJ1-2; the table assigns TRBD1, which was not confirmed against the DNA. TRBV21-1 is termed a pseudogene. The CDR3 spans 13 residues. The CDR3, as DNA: TGTGCCAGCTCAGGGGGCCGAGGTGGCGGCTACACCTTC. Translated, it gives CASSGGRGGGYTF.

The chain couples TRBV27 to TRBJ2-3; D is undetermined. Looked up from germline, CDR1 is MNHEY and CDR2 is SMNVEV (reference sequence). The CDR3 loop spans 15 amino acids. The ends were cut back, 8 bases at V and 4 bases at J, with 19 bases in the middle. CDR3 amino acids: CASSGLTPSADTQYF. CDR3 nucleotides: TGTGCCAGCTCCGGCCTCACTCCCAGTGCAGATACGCAGTATTTT.

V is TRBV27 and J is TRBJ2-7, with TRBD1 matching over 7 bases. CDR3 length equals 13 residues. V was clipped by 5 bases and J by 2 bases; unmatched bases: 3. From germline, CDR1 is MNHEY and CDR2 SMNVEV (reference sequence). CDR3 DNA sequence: TGTGCCAGCAGTATAAGGGGGCCCTACGAGCAGTACTTC. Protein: CASSIRGPYEQYF.

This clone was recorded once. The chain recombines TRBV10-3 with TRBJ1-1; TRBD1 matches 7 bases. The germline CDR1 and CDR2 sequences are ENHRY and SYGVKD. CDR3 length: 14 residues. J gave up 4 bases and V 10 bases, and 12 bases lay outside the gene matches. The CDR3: CATSGQFGGTEAFF. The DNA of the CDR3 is TGTGCCACCTCGGGACAGTTCGGTGGCACTGAAGCTTTCTTT.

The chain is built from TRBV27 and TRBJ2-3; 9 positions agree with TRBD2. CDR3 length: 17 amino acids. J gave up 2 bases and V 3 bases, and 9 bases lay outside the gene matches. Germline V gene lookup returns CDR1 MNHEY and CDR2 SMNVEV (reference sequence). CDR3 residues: CASSLGTSGLYTDTQYF. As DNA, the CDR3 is TGTGCCAGCAGTTTGGGAACTAGCGGGCTGTACACAGATACGCAGTATTTT.

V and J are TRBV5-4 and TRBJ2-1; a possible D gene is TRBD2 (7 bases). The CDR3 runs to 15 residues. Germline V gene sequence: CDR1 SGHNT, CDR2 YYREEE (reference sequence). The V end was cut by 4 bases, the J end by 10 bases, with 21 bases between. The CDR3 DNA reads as TGTGCCAGCAGCCCCGTTGGGGGGGCTATTAGGGAGCAGTTCTTC. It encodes CASSPVGGAIREQFF. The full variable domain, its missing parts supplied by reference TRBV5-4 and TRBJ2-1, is ETGVTQSPTHLIKTRGQQVTLRCSSQSGHNTVSWYQQALGQGPQFIFQYYREEENGRGNFPPRFSGLQFPNYSSELNVNALELDDSALYLCASSPVGGAIREQFFGPGTRLTVL.

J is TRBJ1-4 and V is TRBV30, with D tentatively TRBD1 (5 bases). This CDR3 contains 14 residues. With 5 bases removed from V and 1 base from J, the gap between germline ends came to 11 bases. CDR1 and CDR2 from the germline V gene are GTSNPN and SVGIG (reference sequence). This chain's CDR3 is CAWWTGETNEKLFF. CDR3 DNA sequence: TGTGCCTGGTGGACGGGGGAAACTAATGAAAAACTGTTTTTT.

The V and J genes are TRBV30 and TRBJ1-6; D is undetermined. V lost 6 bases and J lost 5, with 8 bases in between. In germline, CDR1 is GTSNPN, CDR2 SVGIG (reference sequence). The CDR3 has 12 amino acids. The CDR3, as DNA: TGTGCCTGCAACATAAATAATTCACCCCTCCACTTT. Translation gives CACNINNSPLHF.

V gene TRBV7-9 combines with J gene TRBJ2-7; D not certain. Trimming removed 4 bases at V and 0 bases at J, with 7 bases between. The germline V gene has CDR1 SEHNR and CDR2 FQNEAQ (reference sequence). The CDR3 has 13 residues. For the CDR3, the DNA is TGTGCCAGCAGCTCCCGCGGCTCCTACGAGCAGTACTTC. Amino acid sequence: CASSSRGSYEQYF.

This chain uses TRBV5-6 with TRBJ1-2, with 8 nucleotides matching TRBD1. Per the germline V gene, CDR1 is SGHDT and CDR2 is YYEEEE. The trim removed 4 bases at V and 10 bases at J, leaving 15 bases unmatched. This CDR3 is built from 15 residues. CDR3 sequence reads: CASSVGQGGGGPYTF. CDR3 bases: TGTGCCAGCAGCGTAGGACAGGGAGGAGGAGGCCCCTACACCTTC.

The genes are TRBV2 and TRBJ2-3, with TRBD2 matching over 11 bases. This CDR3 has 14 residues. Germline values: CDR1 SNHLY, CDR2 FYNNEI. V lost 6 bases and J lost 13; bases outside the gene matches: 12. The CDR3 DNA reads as TGTGCCAGCAGGGAAAGGGGACTAGCGGCGTCAGAGTATTTT. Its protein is CASRERGLAASEYF.

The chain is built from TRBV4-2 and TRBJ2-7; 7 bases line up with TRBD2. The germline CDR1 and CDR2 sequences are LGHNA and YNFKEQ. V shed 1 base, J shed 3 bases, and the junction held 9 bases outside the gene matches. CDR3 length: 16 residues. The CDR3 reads CASSQGTGGRIYEQYF. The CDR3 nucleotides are TGTGCCAGCAGCCAAGGAACAGGCGGGAGAATCTACGAGCAGTACTTC.

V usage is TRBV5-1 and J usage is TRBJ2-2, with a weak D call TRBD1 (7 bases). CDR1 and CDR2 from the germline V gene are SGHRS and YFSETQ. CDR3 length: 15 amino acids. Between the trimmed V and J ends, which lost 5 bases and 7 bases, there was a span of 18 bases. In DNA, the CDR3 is TGCGCCAGCAGGCCTCCAGGGGGGCATAGCGGGGAGCTGTTTTTT. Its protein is CASRPPGGHSGELFF.

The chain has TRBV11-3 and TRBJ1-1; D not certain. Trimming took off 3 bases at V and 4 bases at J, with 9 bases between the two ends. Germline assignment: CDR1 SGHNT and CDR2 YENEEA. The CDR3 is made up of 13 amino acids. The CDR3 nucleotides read TGTGCCAGCAGCTTTGGGGTAGCCACTGAAGCTTTCTTT. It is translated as CASSFGVATEAFF.

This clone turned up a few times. CDR3 sequence: CASSSYGGTEAFF. The DNA of the CDR3 is TGTGCCAGCAGTTCGTACGGGGGCACTGAAGCTTTCTTT. This chain links TRBV6-5 with TRBJ1-1; weak D call: TRBD1 (5 bases). Germline loops: CDR1 MNHEY, CDR2 SVGAGI. The V end lost 4 bases, the J end lost 4 bases, and 10 bases lay between the germline ends. There are 13 residues in the CDR3.

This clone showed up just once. CDR3 coding DNA: TGTGCCTGGAACAGGGGAAACTATGGCTACACCTTC. Translating it yields CAWNRGNYGYTF. V and J are TRBV30 and TRBJ1-2; 7 nucleotides agree with TRBD1. The CDR3 is 12 amino acids. The ends lost 4 bases at V and 2 bases at J; junction bases unmatched: 1. Germline assignment: CDR1 GTSNPN and CDR2 SVGIG (reference sequence).

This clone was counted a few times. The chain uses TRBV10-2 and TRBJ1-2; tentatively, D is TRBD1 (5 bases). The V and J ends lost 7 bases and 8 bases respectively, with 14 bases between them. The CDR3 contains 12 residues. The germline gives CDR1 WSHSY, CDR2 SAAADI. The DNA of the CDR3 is TGCGCCAGCAAACAAGGGGCTAAGGGCTACACCTTC. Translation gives CASKQGAKGYTF.

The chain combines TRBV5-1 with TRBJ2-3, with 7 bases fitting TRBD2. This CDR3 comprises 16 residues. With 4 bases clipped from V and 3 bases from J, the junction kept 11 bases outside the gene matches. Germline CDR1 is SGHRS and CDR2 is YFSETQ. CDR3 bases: TGCGCCAGCAGCCCAGGTTTGGGGGGGACTACAGATACGCAGTATTTT. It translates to CASSPGLGGTTDTQYF.

Here the CDR3 reads CASSRPPGGEEFF. CDR3 sequence (DNA): TGTGCCAGCAGCCGCCCCCCGGGGGGGGAGGAGTTCTTC. The chain employs TRBV7-9 and TRBJ2-1; 8 bases are shared with TRBD2. Germline V gene lookup returns CDR1 SEHNR and CDR2 FQNEAQ (reference sequence). The length of the CDR3 is 13 residues. V was clipped by 5 bases and J by 14 bases; unmatched bases: 11.

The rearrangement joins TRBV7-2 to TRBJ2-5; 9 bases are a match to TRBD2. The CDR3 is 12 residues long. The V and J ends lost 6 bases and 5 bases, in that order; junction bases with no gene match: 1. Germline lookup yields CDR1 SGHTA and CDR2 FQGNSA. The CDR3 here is CASRLAGETQYF. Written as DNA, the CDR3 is TGTGCCAGCAGACTAGCGGGTGAGACCCAGTACTTC.

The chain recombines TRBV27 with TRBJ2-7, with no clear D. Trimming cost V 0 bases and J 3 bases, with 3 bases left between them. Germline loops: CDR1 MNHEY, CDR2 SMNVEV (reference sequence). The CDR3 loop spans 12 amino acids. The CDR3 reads CASSLSVYEQYF. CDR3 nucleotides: TGTGCCAGCAGTTTATCCGTCTACGAGCAGTACTTC.

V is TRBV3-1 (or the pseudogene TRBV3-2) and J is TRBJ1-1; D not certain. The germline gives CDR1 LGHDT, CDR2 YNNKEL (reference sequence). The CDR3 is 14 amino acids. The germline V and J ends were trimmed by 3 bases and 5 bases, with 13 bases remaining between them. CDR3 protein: CASSHYSPDTEAFF. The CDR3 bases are TGTGCCAGCAGCCACTACAGCCCGGATACTGAAGCTTTCTTT.

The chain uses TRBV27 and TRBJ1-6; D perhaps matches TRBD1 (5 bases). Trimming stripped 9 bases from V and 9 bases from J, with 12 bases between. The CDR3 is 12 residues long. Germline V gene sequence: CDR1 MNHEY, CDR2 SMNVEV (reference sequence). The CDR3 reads CASSVGGSPLHF. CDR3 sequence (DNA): TGTGCCAGTAGTGTGGGGGGTTCACCCCTCCACTTT.

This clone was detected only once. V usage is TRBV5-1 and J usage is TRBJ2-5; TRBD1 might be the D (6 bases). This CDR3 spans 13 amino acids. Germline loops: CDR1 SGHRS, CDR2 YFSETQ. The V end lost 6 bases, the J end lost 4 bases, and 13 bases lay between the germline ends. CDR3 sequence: CASTFPGVETQYF. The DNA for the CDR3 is TGCGCCAGCACATTCCCAGGGGTAGAGACCCAGTACTTC. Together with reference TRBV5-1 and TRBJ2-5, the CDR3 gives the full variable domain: KAGVTQTPRYLIKTRGQQVTLSCSPISGHRSVSWYQQTPGQGLQFLFEYFSETQRNKGNFPGRFSGRQFSNSRSEMNVSTLELGDSALYLCASTFPGVETQYFGPGTRLLVL.

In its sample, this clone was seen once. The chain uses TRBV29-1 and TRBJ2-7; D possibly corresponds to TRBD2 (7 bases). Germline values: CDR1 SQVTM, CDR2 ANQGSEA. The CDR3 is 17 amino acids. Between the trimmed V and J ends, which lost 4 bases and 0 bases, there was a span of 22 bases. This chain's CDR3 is CSVVGSAGAPFSYEQYF. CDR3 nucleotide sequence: TGCAGCGTTGTCGGATCGGCGGGGGCCCCGTTCTCCTACGAGCAGTACTTC.

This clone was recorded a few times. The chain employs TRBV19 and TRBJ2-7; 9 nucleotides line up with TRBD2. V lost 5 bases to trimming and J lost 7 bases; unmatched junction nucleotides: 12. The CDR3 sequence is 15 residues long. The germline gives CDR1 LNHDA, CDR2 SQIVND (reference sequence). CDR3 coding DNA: TGTGCCAGTAGTGCTCGTAGCGGGAGCGTGTGGGAGCAGTACTTC. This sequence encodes CASSARSGSVWEQYF.

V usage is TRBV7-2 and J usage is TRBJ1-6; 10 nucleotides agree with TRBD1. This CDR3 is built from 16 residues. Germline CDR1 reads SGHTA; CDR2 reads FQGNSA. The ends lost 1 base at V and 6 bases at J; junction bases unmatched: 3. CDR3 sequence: CASSLVGTGANSPLHF. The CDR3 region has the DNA TGTGCCAGCAGCTTAGTCGGGACAGGGGCTAATTCACCCCTCCACTTT.

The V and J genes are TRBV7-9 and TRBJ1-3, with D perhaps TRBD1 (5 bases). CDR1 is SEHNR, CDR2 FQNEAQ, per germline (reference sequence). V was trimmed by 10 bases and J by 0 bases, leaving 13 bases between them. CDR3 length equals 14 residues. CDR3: CATKWDGSGNTIYF. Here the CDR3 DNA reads TGTGCCACAAAATGGGACGGCTCTGGAAACACCATATATTTT.